This TCR beta chain comes out of a study of regulatory T cells in long-lasting Graves disease. Germline V CDR1 and CDR2: MNHNS, SASEGT. There are 15 residues in the CDR3. V shed 7 bases and J shed 0 bases, with 15 bases lying between them. This clonotype was detected only a few times. Time point of the sample: persistent/refractory GD, antithyroid drugs over 5 years with positive TRAb. Researchers made the TCR library from RNA that was extracted from PBMCs. Building of the TCR beta libraries involved iRepertoire HTBI primers and Arm-PCR of CDR3 regions. TCRdb independently ran MiXCR on the multiplex PCR reads; one entry per CDR3 protein. Of 700,000 or so distinct CDR3 sequences in the sample, about 32% are singletons; the top ten hold about two fifths.

The V call is TRBV6-1, the J call TRBJ1-2, with D uncertain. The sequence was obtained from a female donor with Graves disease. The sequences come from peripheral blood mononuclear cells (PBMCs), collected when the disease was refractory, from a patient treated with antithyroid drugs. The CDR3 reads CASTMERLANYGYTF. DNA of the CDR3: TGTGCCAGCACTATGGAGCGCCTTGCTAACTATGGCTACACCTTC.